This T cell receptor beta chain came from a study of Graves' ophthalmopathy and Graves' hyperthyroidism. Trimming left V 6 bases short and J 6 bases short, with 18 bases between. The CDR3 totals 14 residues. The germline gives CDR1 SNHLY, CDR2 FYNNEI. General study points: Most expanded clonotypes from thyroid (those above 0.001 frequency) were also found in blood.

This clonotype was recorded once. No antigen is known for it. RNA served as the template for amplifying TCR beta CDR3 regions. Second-round multiplex PCR came after first-round RT-PCR with HTBI primers. In TCRdb, the multiplex PCR reads were re-called with MiXCR into one record per CDR3 protein. In the table there are 650,000 to 900,000 distinct CDR3 sequences, around 40% of which are singletons. The chain is built from TRBV2 and TRBJ2-7; D may be TRBD2 (5 bases). The receptor was derived from an adult man with Graves' ophthalmopathy. Material: peripheral blood. The CDR3, as DNA: TGTGCCAGCAGCGTAGAGGGTCGACGGGCCGAGCAGTACTTC. Protein product: CASSVEGRRAEQYF.